One and the same sample provided the 30 T cell receptor beta chains below, sequenced in a study of post-analysis software for immune sequencing data. General study results and limits: About 5 TRBV segments occurring more often in patients than controls included TRBV5-6, TRBV5-1 and TRBV20-1.

TCR beta cDNA libraries included unique molecular identifiers. In TCRdb, the PCR reads were re-called with MiXCR into one record per CDR3 protein. The table has about 770,000 distinct CDR3 sequences, around 42% seen once. What these receptors recognize is not known. The sample comprised blood. The source is a girl aged 5-17 years with multiple sclerosis.

This clonotype occurred a few times. The chain couples TRBV20-1 to TRBJ2-1, with TRBD1 matching over 7 bases. CDR1 is DFQATT and CDR2 is SNEGSKA in the germline V gene (reference sequence). J lost 0 bases, V lost 5 bases, and 4 bases had no gene match. The CDR3 covers 14 residues. CDR3 DNA: TGCAGTGCTGGAGGACAGGACTCCTACAATGAGCAGTTCTTC. Its translation is CSAGGQDSYNEQFF.

This clonotype came up a few times. The genes are TRBV2 and TRBJ1-2; 7 bases fit TRBD1. The ends lost 1 base at V and 3 bases at J; junction bases unmatched: 8. The CDR3 has 16 residues. Germline CDR1 SNHLY, CDR2 FYNNEI. CDR3 DNA sequence: TGTGCCAGCAGTGAAGACATGGACAGGACCGACTATGGCTACACCTTC. This gives the protein CASSEDMDRTDYGYTF.

Worth noting for this clonotype: A junction boundary mismatches the germline segment, possibly from a read error. The rearrangement uses TRBV24-1 and TRBJ2-1; D uncertain. The CDR3 is made up of 17 amino acids. Germline V gene data show CDR1 as KGHDR and CDR2 as SFDVKD. CDR3 sequence reads: CTTSDSPPKTINNEQFF. DNA of the CDR3: TGTACCACCAGTGATTCTCCCCCGAAGACGATAAACAATGAGCAGTTCTTC.

DNA of the CDR3: TGTGCCAGCAGCGTAGCTGACCTAGCGGGAGGAGGTGGCACGCAGTATTTT. This codes for CASSVADLAGGGGTQYF. The chain combines TRBV9 with TRBJ2-3; 11 bases line up with TRBD2. The CDR3 sequence is 17 residues long. CDR1 and CDR2 from the germline V gene are SGDLS and YYNGEE. The V gene end was trimmed by 0 bases and the J gene end by 9 bases; junction bases not matched to a gene: 12.

The J gene is TRBJ1-1, the V gene TRBV12-3 or TRBV12-4; D gene unclear. V lost 6 bases and J 10 bases, leaving 15 bases between the germline ends. The CDR3 is made up of 12 amino acids. CDR3 region: CASSPHTGGAFF. CDR3 nucleotides: TGTGCCAGCAGCCCCCATACCGGCGGAGCTTTCTTT.

This clonotype has just a few counts. The chain links TRBV29-1 to TRBJ2-1; D is perhaps TRBD1 (5 bases). In germline, CDR1 is SQVTM, CDR2 ANQGSEA. V lost 7 bases and J 2 bases, leaving 15 bases between the germline ends. The CDR3 runs 14 residues. CDR3 amino acids: CSGRGGAAYNEQFF. The CDR3 nucleotides read TGCAGCGGACGAGGTGGGGCCGCCTACAATGAGCAGTTCTTC.

A single count supports this clonotype. The chain couples TRBV5-1 to TRBJ2-7; D not resolved. This CDR3 has 14 amino acids. Germline V CDR1 and CDR2: SGHRS, YFSETQ. V dropped 4 bases and J dropped 2 bases, with 13 bases sitting between them. CDR3: CASSALTSTYEQYF. CDR3 bases: TGCGCCAGCAGCGCATTAACTTCGACCTACGAGCAGTACTTC.

This clonotype was observed a handful of times. The chain couples TRBV9 to TRBJ2-2; D gene unclear. The CDR3 has 12 residues. V shed 4 bases and J shed 3 bases, with 4 bases lying between them. Germline V CDR1 and CDR2: SGDLS, YYNGEE. CDR3 DNA sequence: TGTGCCAGCAGCATTTACACCGGGGAGCTGTTTTTT. Translation gives CASSIYTGELFF.

The V and J genes are TRBV6-1 and TRBJ2-7, with TRBD1 matching over 8 bases. The CDR3 spans 14 residues. Unmatched junction bases numbered 6, after V lost 6 bases and J lost 2 bases. CDR1 and CDR2 from the germline V gene are MNHNS and SASEGT. CDR3 coding DNA: TGTGCCAGCAGGCTTCGACAGGGGCCCTACGAGCAGTACTTC. Translation: CASRLRQGPYEQYF.

This clonotype came up a few times. The DNA for the CDR3 is TGTGCCAGCAGTTTACGGGACAGGGTTCAGAATACGCAGTATTTT. Its protein is CASSLRDRVQNTQYF. The chain combines TRBV27 with TRBJ2-3; 9 positions match TRBD1. Germline values: CDR1 MNHEY, CDR2 SMNVEV (reference sequence). Losses at the gene ends were 2 bases for V and 7 bases for J; bases not matched to a gene: 7. The length of the CDR3 is 15 residues.

The sample holds many counts of this clonotype. V is TRBV10-2 and J is TRBJ2-7; TRBD2 aligns across 9 bases. V trimming: 4 bases; J trimming: 0 bases; junction bases outside the gene matches: 10. The CDR3 loop spans 17 amino acids. The germline gives CDR1 WSHSY, CDR2 SAAADI. This chain's CDR3 is CASSVSSGGTYSYEQYF. The CDR3 DNA reads TGCGCCAGCAGTGTGAGTAGCGGGGGAACGTACTCCTACGAGCAGTACTTC.

This clonotype was observed at least ten times. The V gene is TRBV29-1, the J gene TRBJ2-4, with TRBD1 as a possible D gene (5 bases). CDR1 and CDR2 (germline): SQVTM, ANQGSEA. V lost 1 base and J 2 bases, leaving 12 bases between the germline ends. The CDR3 sequence is 15 residues long. CDR3 in DNA: TGCAGCGTTGAAGTGCAGGGATCGACCAAAAACATTCAGTACTTC. Its protein product is CSVEVQGSTKNIQYF.

The rearrangement uses TRBV4-3 and TRBJ1-4, with D possibly TRBD1 on 5 matching bases. Germline assignment: CDR1 LGHNA and CDR2 YSLEER. CDR3 length: 14 amino acids. Trimming stripped 0 bases from V and 7 bases from J, with 9 bases between. CDR3 sequence reads: CASSQEAQGEKLFF. As DNA, the CDR3 is TGCGCCAGCAGCCAAGAAGCTCAGGGTGAAAAACTGTTTTTT.

This clonotype has only a few counts. The gene calls are TRBV30 and TRBJ2-5; D ambiguous. The CDR3 length is 13 residues. Between the trimmed V and J ends, which lost 0 bases and 5 bases, there was a span of 10 bases. Germline V CDR1 and CDR2: GTSNPN, SVGIG (reference sequence). The CDR3: CAWSVMSWETQYF. CDR3 sequence (DNA): TGTGCCTGGAGTGTAATGAGTTGGGAGACCCAGTACTTC.

There are many counts of this clonotype. The gene calls are TRBV6-5 and TRBJ2-3, with D perhaps TRBD2 (5 bases). This CDR3 is built from 13 residues. V lost 0 bases, J lost 6 bases, and 7 bases lay in between. CDR1 and CDR2 from the germline V gene are MNHEY and SVGAGI. The DNA for the CDR3 is TGTGCCAGCAGTTACTCGACGGGGGATACGCAGTATTTT. Amino acid sequence: CASSYSTGDTQYF.

The gene calls are TRBV28 and TRBJ2-7; D not resolved. CDR1 and CDR2 from the germline V gene are MDHEN and SYDVKM. CDR3 length: 13 amino acids. V was pared by 5 bases and J by 3 bases, with 11 bases between. The chain's CDR3 is CASSPLSYYEQYF. The CDR3 nucleotides are TGTGCCAGCAGTCCACTATCCTACTACGAGCAGTACTTC.

This rearrangement joins TRBV6-5 to TRBJ1-1; a possible D gene is TRBD1 (5 bases). Between the trimmed V and J ends, which lost 6 bases and 0 bases, there was a span of 17 bases. Germline V lookup: CDR1 MNHEY, CDR2 SVGAGI. The CDR3 runs 16 residues. CDR3 sequence (DNA): TGTGCCAGCAGGAGAACAGGAGGCAAACTGAACACTGAAGCTTTCTTT. This gives the protein CASRRTGGKLNTEAFF.

The sample holds a few counts of this clonotype. V gene TRBV20-1 combines with J gene TRBJ2-4; 8 bases line up with TRBD2. The DNA end lines up better with TRBJ2-7; the J call may be wrong. The CDR3 loop spans 15 amino acids. Germline-derived CDR1 and CDR2 are DFQATT and SNEGSKA (reference sequence). The CDR3 nucleotides read TGCAGTGCTAGGGGTTCTAGCGGGCGCCTCTACGAGCAGTACTTC. Encoded protein: CSARGSSGRLYEQYF.

V gene TRBV12-3 or TRBV12-4 combines with J gene TRBJ2-7; D remains ambiguous. The CDR3 has 13 residues. The V end was cut by 3 bases, the J end by 4 bases, with 10 bases between. CDR3 region: CASSFGQVYEQYF. The CDR3 DNA reads TGTGCCAGCAGTTTCGGGCAGGTGTACGAGCAGTACTTC.

This clonotype was seen a few times. The chain joins TRBV29-1 to TRBJ2-3, with 7 bases fitting TRBD2. CDR1 SQVTM and CDR2 ANQGSEA come from the germline V gene. The junction had 13 bases not matched to a gene; V was cut back by 0 bases and J by 1 base. This CDR3 is 18 amino acids long. In DNA, the CDR3 is TGCAGCGTTGAAGACTCTAACTCACGGGAGGTTGGCACAGATACGCAGTATTTT. Its protein is CSVEDSNSREVGTDTQYF.

The genes are TRBV5-1 and TRBJ1-4, with TRBD1 as a possible D gene (5 bases). Between the trimmed V and J ends, which lost 3 bases and 4 bases, there was a span of 7 bases. The germline gives CDR1 SGHRS, CDR2 YFSETQ. The CDR3 runs to 13 residues. CDR3 loop: CASSWRGNEKLFF. The CDR3 region has the DNA TGCGCCAGCAGCTGGAGGGGTAATGAAAAACTGTTTTTT. Based on the CDR3 plus reference TRBV5-1 and TRBJ1-4, the full variable domain is KAGVTQTPRYLIKTRGQQVTLSCSPISGHRSVSWYQQTPGQGLQFLFEYFSETQRNKGNFPGRFSGRQFSNSRSEMNVSTLELGDSALYLCASSWRGNEKLFFGSGTQLSVL.

The chain recombines TRBV27 with TRBJ2-3; D ambiguous. Trimming took 2 bases from V and 1 from J, leaving 13 bases between them. The length of the CDR3 is 16 residues. Germline CDR1 MNHEY, CDR2 SMNVEV (reference sequence). CDR3 sequence reads: CASSLDSLRGTDTQYF. The CDR3 coding sequence is TGTGCCAGCAGTTTAGACTCCCTCCGGGGCACAGATACGCAGTATTTT.

This clonotype has only a few counts. The chain links TRBV10-1 to TRBJ1-2; D unresolved. The V gene lost 0 bases and the J gene lost 4 bases, with 6 bases spanning the gap. Germline V CDR1 and CDR2: WNHNN, SYGVQD (reference sequence). CDR3 length equals 13 residues. CDR3 nucleotide sequence: TGCGCCAGCAGTGAGTCCCGCGGCTATGGCTACACCTTC. Residues: CASSESRGYGYTF.

The chain recombines TRBV5-6 with TRBJ1-2, with D possibly TRBD1 on 5 matching bases. V was pared by 7 bases and J by 4 bases, with 8 bases between. Germline V gives CDR1 SGHDT, CDR2 YYEEEE. This CDR3 spans 11 amino acids. Here the CDR3 reads CASWGVYGYTF. As DNA, the CDR3 is TGTGCCAGCTGGGGGGTCTATGGCTACACCTTC.

The sample holds a few counts of this clonotype. This sequence joins TRBV20-1 and TRBJ2-7; D remains ambiguous. Between the trimmed V and J ends, which lost 7 bases and 1 base, there was a span of 14 bases. The CDR3 is made up of 13 amino acids. Germline assignment: CDR1 DFQATT and CDR2 SNEGSKA (reference sequence). The CDR3 nucleotides are TGCAGTGTGCTCGCGTCGGTTTCCTACGAGCAGTACTTC. Translated, it gives CSVLASVSYEQYF.

This clonotype was detected only once. The chain links TRBV5-1 to TRBJ2-1; the D gene could be TRBD1 or TRBD2 (5 bases each). The V and J ends lost 0 bases and 0 bases respectively, with 10 bases between them. This CDR3 is built from 16 residues. Germline CDR1 is SGHRS and CDR2 is YFSETQ. This chain's CDR3 is CASSLDGGYSYNEQFF. The CDR3 coding sequence is TGCGCCAGCAGCTTGGATGGGGGATACTCCTACAATGAGCAGTTCTTC.

The chain recombines TRBV6-2 or TRBV6-3 with TRBJ2-5; 9 nucleotides match TRBD2. The V and J ends lost 0 bases and 2 bases, in that order; junction bases with no gene match: 4. Germline V gene lookup returns CDR1 MNHEY and CDR2 SVGEGT. This CDR3 contains 16 residues. The CDR3 DNA sequence: TGTGCCAGCAGTTACTCGCTACTAGCGGGTCAAGAGACCCAGTACTTC. Translation gives CASSYSLLAGQETQYF.

This clonotype came up a few times. The chain has TRBV5-6 and TRBJ2-3, with D possibly being TRBD1 or TRBD2 (5 bases each). This CDR3 is 15 amino acids long. Germline CDR1 reads SGHDT; CDR2 reads YYEEEE. V was trimmed by 7 bases and J by 6 bases, leaving 21 bases between them. CDR3: CASPEGWGPEDTQYF. DNA for the CDR3: TGTGCCAGCCCAGAGGGTTGGGGCCCAGAGGATACGCAGTATTTT.

The chain combines TRBV27 with TRBJ1-2, with D perhaps matching TRBD1 (5 bases). The V and J ends lost 1 base and 6 bases respectively, with 15 bases between them. Germline CDR1 and CDR2: MNHEY and SMNVEV (reference sequence). There are 15 residues in the CDR3. The CDR3 DNA follows: TGTGCCAGCAGTTTATTCTCCGGGGCCGGCGATGGCTACACCTTC. Its translation: CASSLFSGAGDGYTF.

This clonotype has more than one count but fewer than ten. The genes are TRBV20-1 and TRBJ2-7; no firm D call. Deletions cut 3 bases from V and 2 bases from J, with 11 bases between. Germline V gene data show CDR1 as DFQATT and CDR2 as SNEGSKA (reference sequence). CDR3 length: 13 residues. In DNA, the CDR3 is TGCAGTGCTAGTCTCCCTAAGCCCTACGAGCAGTACTTC. As protein: CSASLPKPYEQYF.